The 28 T cell receptor beta chains in this list originate from one sample, sequenced in a study of blood T cell repertoires in COVID-19 (dated by TCRdb to the early 2020s). The library was obtained by the immunoSEQ multiplex PCR assay. Sourced from immuneACCESS, this table was stored by TCRdb with only in-frame sequences that have V and J called. A share of the clones is absent; for the studies checked, an unresolved V gene accounts for under half, and the remainder has no known explanation. The sample table lists around 25,000 clones, about 90% of them with a count of one. Together, the top ten hold roughly 8% of the sample. The source material was peripheral blood. The receptor set was obtained from a woman aged 50 to 60 with active COVID-19.

Only one count was recorded for this clone. The chain uses TRBV3-1 (or the pseudogene TRBV3-2) and TRBJ2-3; 10 positions agree with TRBD2. The CDR3 has 16 amino acids. Germline V CDR1 and CDR2: LGHDT, YNNKEL (reference sequence). After removal of 0 bases from V and 2 bases from J, the junction contained 2 bases not matched to a gene. The CDR3 nucleotides read TGTGCCAGCAGCCAAGATCTAGCGGGAGCCACAGATACGCAGTATTTT. It specifies CASSQDLAGATDTQYF.

The V call is TRBV30, the J call TRBJ1-1, with TRBD1 matching 11 bases. The CDR3 runs 14 residues. CDR1 and CDR2 from the germline V gene are GTSNPN and SVGIG (reference sequence). The ends lost 3 bases at V and 9 bases at J; junction bases unmatched: 9. This CDR3 is CAWSAGQGAAQAFF. In DNA form, the CDR3 reads TGTGCCTGGAGCGCTGGACAGGGGGCCGCCCAAGCTTTCTTT.

J is TRBJ2-1 and V is TRBV7-9; 15 bases map to TRBD2. Germline assignment: CDR1 SEHNR and CDR2 FQNEAQ (reference sequence). This CDR3 has 18 residues. V was pared by 5 bases and J by 7 bases, with 12 bases of the junction left unmatched. Here the CDR3 DNA reads TGTGCCAGCAGCCTACTTGGACTAGCGGGAGGGGGTGGTAATGAGCAGTTCTTC. Translating gives CASSLLGLAGGGGNEQFF.

The V gene is TRBV3-1 (or the pseudogene TRBV3-2), the J gene TRBJ2-7, with 13 bases aligning to TRBD2. Germline loops: CDR1 LGHDT, CDR2 YNNKEL (reference sequence). Trimming cost V 3 bases and J 2 bases; bases outside gene matches: 1. This CDR3 has 15 residues. The CDR3 spells CASSHGLAGAYEQYF. The CDR3 DNA reads TGTGCCAGCAGCCACGGACTAGCGGGAGCCTACGAGCAGTACTTC.

The chain carries TRBV15 and TRBJ2-5; TRBD2 aligns across 9 bases. V lost 4 bases to trimming and J lost 4 bases; unmatched junction nucleotides: 7. The germline gives CDR1 LNHNV, CDR2 YYDKDF (reference sequence). This CDR3 is 15 amino acids long. In nucleotides, the CDR3 is TGTGCCACCAGCATTAGCGGGAGTGGGGTAGAGACCCAGTACTTC. This codes for CATSISGSGVETQYF. Looking up the rest from reference TRBV15 and TRBJ2-5 gives the full variable domain: DAMVIQNPRYQVTQFGKPVTLSCSQTLNHNVMYWYQQKSSQAPKLLFHYYDKDFNNEADTPDNFQSRRPNTSFCFLDIRSPGLGDTAMYLCATSISGSGVETQYFGPGTRLLVL.

The chain uses TRBV27 and TRBJ1-1; 9 bases match TRBD1. Germline assignment: CDR1 MNHEY and CDR2 SMNVEV (reference sequence). V lost 3 bases to trimming and J lost 5 bases; unmatched junction nucleotides: 13. The CDR3 contains 17 residues. CDR3 sequence: CASSFSGQGFQKTEAFF. The CDR3, as DNA: TGTGCCAGCAGTTTCTCGGGACAGGGATTTCAAAAGACTGAAGCTTTCTTT.

The CDR3 protein is CASKGGSGNEQFF. DNA of the CDR3: TGTGCCAGCAAAGGCGGGAGTGGCAATGAGCAGTTCTTC. The genes are TRBV6-6 and TRBJ2-1; 7 positions agree with TRBD2. CDR3 length equals 13 residues. Germline V gives CDR1 MNHNY, CDR2 SVGAGI (reference sequence). Unmatched junction bases numbered 6, after V lost 7 bases and J lost 6 bases.

This clone was detected once. The V and J genes are TRBV29-1 and TRBJ2-2; TRBD1 agrees at 10 bases. Germline CDR1 reads SQVTM; CDR2 reads ANQGSEA. The CDR3 sequence is 13 residues long. Losses at the gene ends were 7 bases for V and 1 base for J; bases not matched to a gene: 0. CDR3 sequence reads: CSGDRGNTGELFF. As DNA, the CDR3 is TGCAGCGGGGACAGGGGGAACACCGGGGAGCTGTTTTTT.

This chain connects TRBV5-6 to TRBJ2-1, with 8 bases that match TRBD2. V shed 2 bases, J shed 8 bases, and the junction held 6 bases outside the gene matches. This CDR3 has 14 residues. Per the germline V gene, CDR1 is SGHDT and CDR2 is YYEEEE. CDR3 nucleotides: TGTGCCAGCAGCTTACGGGAGGGCCTGTATGAGCAGTTCTTC. It is translated as CASSLREGLYEQFF.

The chain joins TRBV3-1 (or the pseudogene TRBV3-2) to TRBJ1-5, with D perhaps TRBD1 (5 bases). This CDR3 has 14 residues. CDR1 and CDR2 from the germline V gene are LGHDT and YNNKEL (reference sequence). V was pared by 0 bases and J by 7 bases, with 10 bases between. CDR3 sequence: CASSQELGVQPQHF. CDR3 bases: TGTGCCAGCAGCCAAGAATTAGGGGTCCAGCCCCAGCATTTT.

V and J are TRBV28 and TRBJ2-3; D is possibly TRBD2 (7 bases). This CDR3 is 16 amino acids long. V lost 6 bases and J lost 2, with 18 bases in between. Looked up from germline, CDR1 is MDHEN and CDR2 is SYDVKM. The CDR3 nucleotides read TGTGCCAGCAGGCGGGGGCGCGGAGAAGTCACAGATACGCAGTATTTT. Protein: CASRRGRGEVTDTQYF.

The sample holds one count of this clone. The chain joins TRBV3-1 (or the pseudogene TRBV3-2) to TRBJ2-7, with 7 bases identical to TRBD2. The germline gives CDR1 LGHDT, CDR2 YNNKEL (reference sequence). This CDR3 region has 14 residues. The junction had 3 bases not matched to a gene; V was cut back by 1 base and J by 3 bases. The CDR3 bases are TGTGCCAGCAGCCAAGGAGCGGGGTTCTACGAGCAGTACTTC. This gives the protein CASSQGAGFYEQYF.

This clone came up once. The V and J genes are TRBV7-9 and TRBJ2-1, with D perhaps TRBD2 (8 bases). Deletions cut 1 base from V and 9 bases from J, with 25 bases between. The CDR3 length is 18 residues. Germline V gene lookup returns CDR1 SEHNR and CDR2 FQNEAQ (reference sequence). CDR3 region: CASSLGQGTSGLRGEQFF. The CDR3 nucleotides read TGTGCCAGCAGCTTAGGACAGGGTACTAGCGGCCTCCGGGGTGAGCAGTTCTTC.

V and J are TRBV4-2 and TRBJ1-5, with TRBD1 matching 11 bases. V shed 4 bases and J 6 bases; nucleotides not matched to a gene: 5. Germline CDR1 LGHNA, CDR2 YNFKEQ. The CDR3 is made up of 15 amino acids. The CDR3 DNA follows: TGTGCCAGCAGCCCCGGACAGGGGGCTAGTCAGCCCCAGCATTTT. Its translation is CASSPGQGASQPQHF.

This sequence joins TRBV4-1 and TRBJ1-5, with D unresolved. Trimming shortened V by 1 base and J by 5 bases, and 12 bases separated the two germline ends. Germline V gene data show CDR1 as MGHRA and CDR2 as YSYEKL. CDR3 length equals 15 residues. The CDR3, as DNA: TGCGCCAGCAGCCAAGGGAGGGCATCATATCAGCCCCAGCATTTT. It yields the protein CASSQGRASYQPQHF.

The chain employs TRBV5-4 and TRBJ2-3; TRBD2 aligns across 12 bases. Germline trimming cut 2 bases from V and 2 bases from J; bases unmatched to any gene: 3. Germline V gene sequence: CDR1 SGHNT, CDR2 YYREEE (reference sequence). CDR3 length: 16 residues. CDR3 sequence reads: CASSFLAGGPTDTQYF. The CDR3, as DNA: TGTGCCAGCAGCTTCCTAGCGGGAGGGCCCACAGATACGCAGTATTTT.

This chain joins TRBV11-3 and TRBJ2-3; 9 bases line up with TRBD1. V gave up 4 bases and J gave up 1 base; unmatched junction bases: 3. This CDR3 has 15 amino acids. Germline-derived CDR1 and CDR2 are SGHNT and YENEEA. CDR3 DNA sequence: TGTGCCAGCAGCTCGGGACAGGGCCGCACAGATACGCAGTATTTT. Translating it yields CASSSGQGRTDTQYF.

The CDR3 nucleotides read TGTGCCAGTAGTACGCGGGACAGGGGAGACTATGGCTACACCTTC. It encodes CASSTRDRGDYGYTF. The chain recombines TRBV19 with TRBJ1-2; 10 positions agree with TRBD1. The ends lost 4 bases at V and 3 bases at J; junction bases unmatched: 5. Germline-derived CDR1 and CDR2 are LNHDA and SQIVND (reference sequence). This CDR3 region has 15 residues.

The chain has TRBV5-1 and TRBJ1-2; a weak D match, TRBD1 (6 bases). Germline CDR1 reads SGHRS; CDR2 reads YFSETQ. Trimming removed 0 bases at V and 1 base at J, with 13 bases between. CDR3 length: 16 amino acids. The chain's CDR3 is CASSLVGPGVNYGYTF. The CDR3 DNA reads TGCGCCAGCAGCTTGGTCGGACCAGGGGTTAACTATGGCTACACCTTC.

V and J are TRBV18 and TRBJ2-1; weak D call: TRBD2 (6 bases). V was shortened by 3 bases and J by 9 bases, with 9 bases between the two germline ends. This CDR3 spans 12 amino acids. Germline V gene sequence: CDR1 KGHSH, CDR2 LQKENI. CDR3 nucleotides: TGTGCCAGCTCACCCGGAGGGCCTGAGCAGTTCTTC. Protein: CASSPGGPEQFF.

J is TRBJ2-1 and V is TRBV5-1; 13 bases map to TRBD2. Germline CDR1 reads SGHRS; CDR2 reads YFSETQ. CDR3 length equals 16 residues. The junction had 9 bases not matched to a gene; V was cut back by 4 bases and J by 8 bases. CDR3 loop: CASSQGLAGFGHEQFF. CDR3 nucleotide sequence: TGCGCCAGCAGCCAGGGACTAGCGGGATTCGGGCATGAGCAGTTCTTC.

This clone came up once. This rearrangement joins TRBV27 to TRBJ1-2; a weak D match, TRBD1 (5 bases). CDR1 is MNHEY, CDR2 SMNVEV, per germline (reference sequence). Trimming took 5 bases from V and 8 from J, leaving 18 bases between them. The CDR3 extends over 14 amino acids. Written as DNA, the CDR3 is TGTGCCAGCAGTCTTCAGGGTCCTCCCTGGGGCTACACCTTC. This codes for CASSLQGPPWGYTF.

This sequence joins TRBV3-1 (or the pseudogene TRBV3-2) and TRBJ2-3; D unclear. Germline V gene lookup returns CDR1 LGHDT and CDR2 YNNKEL (reference sequence). Trimming left V 0 bases short and J 0 bases short, with 16 bases between. The CDR3 has 18 residues. This chain's CDR3 is CASSQDIRQRLSTDTQYF. The CDR3 DNA reads TGTGCCAGCAGCCAAGATATACGGCAGCGCCTTAGCACAGATACGCAGTATTTT.

The sample holds one count of this clone. The gene calls are TRBV2 and TRBJ2-1; the match to TRBD2 covers 9 bases. Unmatched junction bases numbered 7, after V lost 6 bases and J lost 4 bases. This CDR3 region has 15 residues. Germline loops: CDR1 SNHLY, CDR2 FYNNEI. The CDR3: CASSQYSGSYNEQFF. In DNA form, the CDR3 reads TGTGCCAGCAGCCAATATAGCGGGAGTTACAATGAGCAGTTCTTC.

The chain links TRBV6-5 to TRBJ1-3; 8 bases are a match to TRBD1. CDR1 is MNHEY and CDR2 is SVGAGI in the germline V gene. CDR3 length: 15 amino acids. The junction had 0 bases not matched to a gene; V was cut back by 2 bases and J by 0 bases. CDR3: CASSYDRGSGNTIYF. CDR3 nucleotides: TGTGCCAGCAGTTACGACAGGGGCTCTGGAAACACCATATATTTT.

Only one count was recorded for this clone. The V call is TRBV3-1 (or the pseudogene TRBV3-2), the J call TRBJ2-4, with 10 bases aligning to TRBD2. The CDR3 loop spans 19 amino acids. The J segment lost 0 bases and the V segment lost 0 bases, leaving 8 bases of the junction unmatched. Germline V gives CDR1 LGHDT, CDR2 YNNKEL (reference sequence). The CDR3 region is CASSQEVSGRRLAKNIQYF. The CDR3 DNA reads as TGTGCCAGCAGCCAAGAGGTTAGCGGGAGGAGGTTAGCCAAAAACATTCAGTACTTC.

The CDR3 sequence: CASSQGLAGPYNEQFF. The CDR3 coding sequence is TGTGCCAGCAGCCAAGGGCTAGCGGGTCCATACAATGAGCAGTTCTTC. The rearrangement links TRBV14 to TRBJ2-1; 8 nucleotides align to TRBD2. The CDR3 spans 16 residues. CDR1 and CDR2 (germline): SGHDN, FVKESK. V dropped 1 base and J dropped 4; count of bases not matched to a gene: 6.

This sequence joins TRBV29-1 and TRBJ2-3, with a possible D match to TRBD1 (5 bases). Between the trimmed V and J ends, which lost 4 bases and 3 bases, there was a span of 11 bases. The CDR3 consists of 13 residues. Germline V gives CDR1 SQVTM, CDR2 ANQGSEA. DNA of the CDR3: TGCAGCGTTGGAGACAGTGCAACAGATACGCAGTATTTT. It translates to CSVGDSATDTQYF.